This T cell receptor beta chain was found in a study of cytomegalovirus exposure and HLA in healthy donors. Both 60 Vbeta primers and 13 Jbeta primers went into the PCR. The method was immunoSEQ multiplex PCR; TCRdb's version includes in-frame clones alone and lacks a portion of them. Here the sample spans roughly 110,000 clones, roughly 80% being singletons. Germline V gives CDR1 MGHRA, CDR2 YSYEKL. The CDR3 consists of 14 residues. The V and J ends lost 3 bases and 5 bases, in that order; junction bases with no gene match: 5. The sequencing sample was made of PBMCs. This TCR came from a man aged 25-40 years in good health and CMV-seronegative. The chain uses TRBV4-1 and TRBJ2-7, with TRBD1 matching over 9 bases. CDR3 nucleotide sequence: TGCGCCAGCAGCCAGACGGGACAGGGAAACGAGCAGTACTTC. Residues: CASSQTGQGNEQYF.